This entry concerns a single T cell receptor beta chain. Unmatched junction bases numbered 5, after V lost 4 bases and J lost 2 bases. CDR1 is SGDLS and CDR2 is YYNGEE in the germline V gene. The CDR3 is 15 residues long. The data stem from a study of blood T cell repertoires in COVID-19. Assay: immunoSEQ multiplex PCR; the TCRdb copy retains only in-frame clones and omits some. The table lists tens of thousands of clones, 88% of them singletons. The source is a human donor in a cohort sampled during active COVID-19. This sequence joins TRBV9 and TRBJ2-3; 9 nucleotides match TRBD1. The sample was peripheral blood. CDR3 in DNA: TGTGCCAGCAGCCCTCGGACAGGGGACACAGATACGCAGTATTTT. This translates into CASSPRTGDTDTQYF. Full variable domain (missing parts from reference TRBV9 and TRBJ2-3): DSGVTQTPKHLITATGQRVTLRCSPRSGDLSVYWYQQSLDQGLQFLIQYYNGEERAKGNILERFSAQQFPDLHSELNLSSLELGDSALYFCASSPRTGDTDTQYFGPGTRLTVL.